The text below deals with one TCR beta chain. Its cognate antigen is unknown. Trimming removed 2 bases from V and 3 bases from J, with 12 bases in between. This CDR3 contains 16 residues. The germline CDR1 and CDR2 sequences are SGHKS and YYEKEE (reference sequence). These data originate in a study of blood T cells in healthy people across ages. Study-wide results and caveats: Using unsorted PBMCs precluded a conclusive naive versus antigen-experienced comparison. Long-lived donors exceeded aged donors in naive CD4+ cells and diversity.

Using a J-beta primer mix together with a sample-barcoded 5' primer, a second PCR was run for roughly 6 to 11 cycles. TCRdb redid the calling of the 5' RACE reads with MiXCR, one entry per CDR3 protein. The sample lists roughly 680,000 distinct CDR3 sequences, around 20% seen once, with about 3.6% in the top ten. PBMCs, at least 7 million per sample, were isolated. The sequencing input was blood. The receptor was derived from a man aged 65-85 years in good health. J is TRBJ1-6 and V is TRBV5-5; TRBD1 might be the D (6 bases). DNA for the CDR3: TGTGCCAGCAGCTTCTCGGACAGCATCTATAATTCACCCCTCCACTTT. Its protein product is CASSFSDSIYNSPLHF.